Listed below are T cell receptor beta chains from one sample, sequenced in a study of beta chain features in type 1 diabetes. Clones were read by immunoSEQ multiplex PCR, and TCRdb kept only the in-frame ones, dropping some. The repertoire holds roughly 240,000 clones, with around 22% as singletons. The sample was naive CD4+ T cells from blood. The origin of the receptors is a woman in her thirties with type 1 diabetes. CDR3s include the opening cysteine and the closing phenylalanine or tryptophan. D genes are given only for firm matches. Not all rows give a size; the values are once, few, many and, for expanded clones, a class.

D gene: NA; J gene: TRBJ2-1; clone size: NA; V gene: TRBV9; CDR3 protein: CASSVSGSSYNEQFF; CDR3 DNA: TGTGCCAGCAGCGTTAGTGGTAGCTCCTACAATGAGCAGTTCTTC
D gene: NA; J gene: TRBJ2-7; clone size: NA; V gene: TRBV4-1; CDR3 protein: CASSQGQRAYEQYF; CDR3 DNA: TGCGCCAGCAGCCAAGGACAACGCGCCTACGAGCAGTACTTC
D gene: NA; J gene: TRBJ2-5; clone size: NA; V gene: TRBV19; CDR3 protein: CASSQAQETQYF; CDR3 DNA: TGTGCCAGTAGTCAGGCACAAGAGACCCAGTACTTC
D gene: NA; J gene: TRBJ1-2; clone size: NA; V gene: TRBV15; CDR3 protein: CATSATGYGYTF; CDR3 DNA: TGTGCCACCAGCGCCACAGGGTATGGCTACACCTTC
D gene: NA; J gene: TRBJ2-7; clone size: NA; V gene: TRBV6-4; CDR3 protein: CASSDSRYSYEQYF; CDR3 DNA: TGTGCCAGCAGTGACTCGCGCTACTCCTACGAGCAGTACTTC
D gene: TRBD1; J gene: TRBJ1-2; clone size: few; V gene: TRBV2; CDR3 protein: CASSEQGASYGYTF; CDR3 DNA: TGTGCCAGCAGTGAGCAGGGGGCTAGCTATGGCTACACCTTC
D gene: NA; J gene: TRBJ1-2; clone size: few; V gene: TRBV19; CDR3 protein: CASRYGRGNYGYTF; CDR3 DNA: TGTGCCAGTAGGTACGGCAGAGGTAACTATGGCTACACCTTC
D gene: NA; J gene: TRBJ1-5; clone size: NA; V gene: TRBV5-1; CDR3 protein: CASSFQGGDQPQHF; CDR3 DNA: TGCGCCAGCAGCTTCCAGGGAGGGGATCAGCCCCAGCATTTT
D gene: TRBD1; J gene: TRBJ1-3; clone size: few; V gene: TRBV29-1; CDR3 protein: CSTGGSGNTIYF; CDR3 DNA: TGCAGCACAGGGGGCTCTGGAAACACCATATATTTT
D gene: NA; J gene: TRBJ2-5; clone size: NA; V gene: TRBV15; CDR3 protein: CATSRGGDLLETQYF; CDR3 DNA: TGTGCCACCAGCAGAGGAGGAGACCTCCTGGAGACCCAGTACTTC
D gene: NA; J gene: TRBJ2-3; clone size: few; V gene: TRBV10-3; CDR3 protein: CAISVTTRADTQYF; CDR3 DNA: TGTGCCATCAGTGTGACTACCCGTGCAGATACGCAGTATTTT
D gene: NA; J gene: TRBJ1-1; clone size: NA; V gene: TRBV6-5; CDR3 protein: CASSRGRDTEAFF; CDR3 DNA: TGTGCCAGCAGTCGGGGGAGGGACACTGAAGCTTTCTTT
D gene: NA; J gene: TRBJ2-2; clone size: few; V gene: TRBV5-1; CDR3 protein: CASSHGAMGATGELFF; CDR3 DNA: TGCGCCAGCAGCCACGGGGCGATGGGGGCCACCGGGGAGCTGTTTTTT
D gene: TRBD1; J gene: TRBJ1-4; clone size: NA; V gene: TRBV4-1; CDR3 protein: CASSQARGNEKLFF; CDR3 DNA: TGCGCCAGCAGCCAAGCCAGGGGGAATGAAAAACTGTTTTTT
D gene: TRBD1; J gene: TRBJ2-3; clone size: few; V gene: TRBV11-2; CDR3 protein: CASSRRDRESDTQYF; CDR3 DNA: TGTGCCAGCAGCCGCCGGGACAGGGAATCAGATACGCAGTATTTT
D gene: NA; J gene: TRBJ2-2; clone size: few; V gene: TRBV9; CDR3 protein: CASSVAGRLTGELFF; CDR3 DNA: TGTGCCAGCAGCGTAGCCGGGAGACTCACCGGGGAGCTGTTTTTT
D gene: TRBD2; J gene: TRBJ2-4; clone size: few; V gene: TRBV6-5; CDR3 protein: CASRRLAGGPNIQYF; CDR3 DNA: TGTGCCAGCAGGCGGCTAGCGGGAGGGCCGAACATTCAGTACTTC
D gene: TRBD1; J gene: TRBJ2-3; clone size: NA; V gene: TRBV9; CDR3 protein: CASSVGQGTDTQYF; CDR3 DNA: TGTGCCAGCAGCGTAGGACAGGGGACAGATACGCAGTATTTT
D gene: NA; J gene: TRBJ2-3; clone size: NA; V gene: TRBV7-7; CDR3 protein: CASSAGSVGDTQYF; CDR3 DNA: TGTGCTAGCAGCGCGGGGAGTGTAGGCGATACGCAGTATTTT
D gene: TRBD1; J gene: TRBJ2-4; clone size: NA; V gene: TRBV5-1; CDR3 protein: CASSLDPTGDGIQYF; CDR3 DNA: TGCGCCAGCAGTCTTGATCCCACAGGGGACGGCATTCAGTACTTC
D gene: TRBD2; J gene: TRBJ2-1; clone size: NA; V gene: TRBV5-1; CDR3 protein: CASSLEAGGPYEQFF; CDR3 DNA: TGCGCCAGCAGCTTGGAGGCGGGAGGGCCCTATGAGCAGTTCTTC
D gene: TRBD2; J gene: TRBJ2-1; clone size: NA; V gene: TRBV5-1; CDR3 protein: CASSFGTSSGHEQFF; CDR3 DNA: TGCGCCAGCAGCTTCGGGACTAGCTCAGGGCATGAGCAGTTCTTC
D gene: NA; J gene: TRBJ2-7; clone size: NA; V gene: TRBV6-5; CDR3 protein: CASREPSGREDF; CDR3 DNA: TGTGCCAGCAGAGAACCCTCGGGGAGAGAAGACTTC
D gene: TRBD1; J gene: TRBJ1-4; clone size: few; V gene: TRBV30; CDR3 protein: CAWSAPGQENEKLFF; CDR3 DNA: TGTGCCTGGAGTGCTCCGGGACAGGAAAATGAAAAACTGTTTTTT
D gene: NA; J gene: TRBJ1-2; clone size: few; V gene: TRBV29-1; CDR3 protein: CSVGGGNYGYTF; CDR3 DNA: TGCAGCGTTGGTGGGGGGAACTATGGCTACACCTTC
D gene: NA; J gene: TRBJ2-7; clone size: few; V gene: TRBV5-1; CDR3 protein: CASSFGRANYEQYF; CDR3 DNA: TGCGCCAGCAGCTTCGGCAGGGCGAACTACGAGCAGTACTTC